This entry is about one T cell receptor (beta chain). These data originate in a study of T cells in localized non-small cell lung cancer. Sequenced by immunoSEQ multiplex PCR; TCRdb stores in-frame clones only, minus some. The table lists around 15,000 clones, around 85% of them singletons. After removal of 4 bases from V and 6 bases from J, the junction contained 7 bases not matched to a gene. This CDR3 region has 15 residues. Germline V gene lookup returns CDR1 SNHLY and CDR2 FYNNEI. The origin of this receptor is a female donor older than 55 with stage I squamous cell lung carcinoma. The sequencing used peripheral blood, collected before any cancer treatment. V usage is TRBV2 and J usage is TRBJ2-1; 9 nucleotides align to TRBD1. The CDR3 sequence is CASSVTGGSGNEQFF. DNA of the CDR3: TGTGCCAGCAGTGTTACAGGGGGCAGCGGCAATGAGCAGTTCTTC.